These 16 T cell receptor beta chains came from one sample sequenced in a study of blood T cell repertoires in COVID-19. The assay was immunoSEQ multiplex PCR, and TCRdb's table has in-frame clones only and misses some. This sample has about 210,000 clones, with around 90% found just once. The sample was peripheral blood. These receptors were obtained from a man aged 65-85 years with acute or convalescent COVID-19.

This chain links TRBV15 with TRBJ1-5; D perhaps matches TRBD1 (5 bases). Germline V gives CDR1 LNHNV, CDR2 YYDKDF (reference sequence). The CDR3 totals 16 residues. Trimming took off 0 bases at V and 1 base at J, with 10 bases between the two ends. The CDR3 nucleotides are TGTGCCACCAGCAGAGATCTGGCAGGGAGCAATCAGCCCCAGCATTTT. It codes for CATSRDLAGSNQPQHF.

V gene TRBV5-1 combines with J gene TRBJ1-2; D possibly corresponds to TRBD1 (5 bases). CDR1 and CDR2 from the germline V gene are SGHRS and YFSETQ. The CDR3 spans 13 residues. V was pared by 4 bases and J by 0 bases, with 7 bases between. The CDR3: CASSKTANYGYTF. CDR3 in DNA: TGCGCCAGCAGCAAGACAGCTAACTATGGCTACACCTTC.

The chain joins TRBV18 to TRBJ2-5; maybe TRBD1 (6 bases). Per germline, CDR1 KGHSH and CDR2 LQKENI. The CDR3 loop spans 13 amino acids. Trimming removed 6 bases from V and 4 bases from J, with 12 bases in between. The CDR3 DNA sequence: TGTGCCAGCTCCGCACGCAGGGGAGAGACCCAGTACTTC. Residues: CASSARRGETQYF.

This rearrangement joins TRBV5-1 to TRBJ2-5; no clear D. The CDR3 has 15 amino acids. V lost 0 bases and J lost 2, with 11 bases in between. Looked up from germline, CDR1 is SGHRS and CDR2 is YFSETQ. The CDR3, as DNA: TGCGCCAGCAGCTTGGTGCAGGTACAGCAAGAGACCCAGTACTTC. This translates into CASSLVQVQQETQYF.

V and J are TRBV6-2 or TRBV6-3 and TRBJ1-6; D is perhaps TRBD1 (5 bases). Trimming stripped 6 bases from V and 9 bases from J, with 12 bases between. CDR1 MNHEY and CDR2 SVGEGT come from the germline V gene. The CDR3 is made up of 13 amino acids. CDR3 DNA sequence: TGTGCCAGCAGCTCACGGGGGAGTTCACCCCTCCACTTT. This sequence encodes CASSSRGSSPLHF.

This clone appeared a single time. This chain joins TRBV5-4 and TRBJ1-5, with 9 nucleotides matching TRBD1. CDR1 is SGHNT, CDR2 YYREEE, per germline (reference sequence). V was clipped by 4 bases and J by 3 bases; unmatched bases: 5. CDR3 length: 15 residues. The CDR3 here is CASSLGTGNNQPQHF. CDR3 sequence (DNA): TGTGCCAGCAGCCTGGGGACAGGGAACAATCAGCCCCAGCATTTT.

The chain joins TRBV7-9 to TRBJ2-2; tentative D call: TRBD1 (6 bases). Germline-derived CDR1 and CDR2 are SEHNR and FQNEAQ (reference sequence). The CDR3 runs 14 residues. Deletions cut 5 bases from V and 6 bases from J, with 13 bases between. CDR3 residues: CASSHSGGSGELFF. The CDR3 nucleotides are TGTGCCAGCAGCCACTCTGGGGGCTCCGGGGAGCTGTTTTTT. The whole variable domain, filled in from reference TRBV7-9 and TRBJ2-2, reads DTGVSQNPRHKITKRGQNVTFRCDPISEHNRLYWYRQTLGQGPEFLTYFQNEAQLEKSRLLSDRFSAERPKGSFSTLEIQRTEQGDSAMYLCASSHSGGSGELFFGEGSRLTVL.

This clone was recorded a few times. The CDR3 here is CASSTTPQFF. DNA for the CDR3: TGTGCCAGCAGCACGACACCGCAGTTCTTC. The chain joins TRBV7-2 to TRBJ2-1; D remains ambiguous. This CDR3 contains 10 residues. Trimming pared 5 bases from V and 12 bases from J, leaving 8 bases between. Germline CDR1 SGHTA, CDR2 FQGNSA.

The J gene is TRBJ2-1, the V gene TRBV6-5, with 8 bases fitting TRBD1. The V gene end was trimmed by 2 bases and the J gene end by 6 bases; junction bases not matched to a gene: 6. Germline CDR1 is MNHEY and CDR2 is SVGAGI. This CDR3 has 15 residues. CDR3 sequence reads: CASSYSRGQGNEQFF. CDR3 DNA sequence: TGTGCCAGCAGTTACAGCAGGGGGCAGGGCAATGAGCAGTTCTTC.

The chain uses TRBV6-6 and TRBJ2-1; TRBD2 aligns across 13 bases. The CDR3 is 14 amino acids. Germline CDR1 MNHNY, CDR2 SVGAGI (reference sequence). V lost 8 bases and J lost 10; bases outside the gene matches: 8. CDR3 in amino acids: CASWGTSGIGEQFF. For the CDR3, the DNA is TGTGCCAGCTGGGGGACTAGCGGGATAGGAGAGCAGTTCTTC.

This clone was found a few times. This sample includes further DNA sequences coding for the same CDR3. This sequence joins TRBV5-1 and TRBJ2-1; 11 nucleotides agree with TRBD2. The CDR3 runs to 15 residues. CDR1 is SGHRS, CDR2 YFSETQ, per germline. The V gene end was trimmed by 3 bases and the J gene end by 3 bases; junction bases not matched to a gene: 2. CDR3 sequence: CASSSGLADYNEQFF. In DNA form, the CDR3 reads TGCGCCAGCAGCTCGGGACTAGCGGACTACAATGAGCAGTTCTTC.

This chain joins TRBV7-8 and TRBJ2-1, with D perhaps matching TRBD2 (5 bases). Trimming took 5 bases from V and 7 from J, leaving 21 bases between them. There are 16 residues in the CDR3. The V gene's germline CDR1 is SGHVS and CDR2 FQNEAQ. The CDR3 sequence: CASSPGSLAMGNEQFF. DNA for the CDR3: TGTGCCAGCAGCCCTGGTAGTCTAGCCATGGGAAATGAGCAGTTCTTC.

CDR3 protein: CASSKKRDSYEQYF. The CDR3 nucleotides are TGTGCCAGTAGCAAGAAGCGGGACTCCTACGAGCAGTACTTC. The genes are TRBV19 and TRBJ2-7; 7 positions match TRBD2. J was trimmed by 0 bases and V by 6 bases; bases with no gene match: 5. CDR1 and CDR2 from the germline V gene are LNHDA and SQIVND (reference sequence). CDR3 length equals 14 residues.

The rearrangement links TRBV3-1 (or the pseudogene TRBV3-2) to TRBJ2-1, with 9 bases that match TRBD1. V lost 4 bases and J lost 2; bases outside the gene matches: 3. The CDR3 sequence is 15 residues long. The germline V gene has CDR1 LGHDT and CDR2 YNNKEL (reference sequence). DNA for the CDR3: TGTGCCAGCAGCCCCCGGGACAGGGCCTACAATGAGCAGTTCTTC. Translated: CASSPRDRAYNEQFF.

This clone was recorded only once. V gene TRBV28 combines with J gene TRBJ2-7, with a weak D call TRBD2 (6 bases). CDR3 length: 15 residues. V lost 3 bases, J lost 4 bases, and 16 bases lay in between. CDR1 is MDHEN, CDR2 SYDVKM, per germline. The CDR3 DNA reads TGTGCCAGCAGTTTGTCCGGCGGGAATTTTTACGAGCAGTACTTC. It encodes CASSLSGGNFYEQYF.

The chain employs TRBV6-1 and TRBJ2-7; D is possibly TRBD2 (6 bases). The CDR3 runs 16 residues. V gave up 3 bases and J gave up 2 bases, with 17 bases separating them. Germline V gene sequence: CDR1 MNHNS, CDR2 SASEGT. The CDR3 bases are TGTGCCAGCAGTGATGCGGGACTCCCGGGGACCTACGAGCAGTACTTC. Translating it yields CASSDAGLPGTYEQYF.